A selection of T cell receptor beta chains follows, all from one sample in a study of T cell responses to AZD1222 COVID-19 vaccine. Produced via immunoSEQ multiplex PCR; TCRdb's table is partial and in-frame only. The table has about 77,000 clones, 92% seen once. Sequencing was performed on peripheral blood, taken 28 days after the second AZD1222 dose. The receptors here all came from an adult who received the AZD1222 COVID-19 vaccine. Each CDR3 is given with its conserved first and last residue. A D gene is named only where the DNA matches it firmly. Clone size, where shown, is once, few, many, or a class for clones that have expanded.

abundance | j_gene | d_gene | v_gene | CDR3aa | CDR3nt
NA | TRBJ1-4 | NA | TRBV27 | CASSFFRRSTNEKLFF | TGTGCCAGCAGTTTCTTCCGACGGTCGACTAATGAAAAACTGTTTTTT
NA | TRBJ1-1 | NA | TRBV29-1 | CSVDALPGIGTEAFF | TGCAGCGTTGACGCCCTCCCGGGGATTGGCACTGAAGCTTTCTTT
NA | TRBJ2-7 | NA | TRBV19 | CASSTRKKGGYEQYF | TGTGCCAGTAGTACCAGGAAAAAAGGTGGTTACGAGCAGTACTTC
few | TRBJ2-7 | NA | TRBV7-9 | CASSLGSGGMIYEQYF | TGTGCCAGCAGCTTAGGAAGCGGCGGGATGATCTACGAGCAGTACTTC
NA | TRBJ1-4 | NA | TRBV6-5 | CASSYSSEKLFF | TGTGCCAGCAGTTACTCGAGCGAAAAACTGTTTTTT
NA | TRBJ1-5 | NA | TRBV20-1 | CSAAALGPQHF | TGCAGTGCTGCGGCACTCGGACCCCAGCATTTT
once | TRBJ2-7 | TRBD2 | TRBV5-1 | CASSILAGNEQYF | TGCGCCAGCAGTATCCTAGCGGGAAACGAGCAGTACTTC
NA | TRBJ2-1 | TRBD2 | TRBV27 | CASGLAGALHNEQFF | TGTGCCAGCGGATTAGCGGGAGCCCTGCACAATGAGCAGTTCTTC
NA | TRBJ2-3 | NA | TRBV29-1 | CSGEGGGTDTQYF | TGCAGCGGGGAAGGAGGCGGCACAGATACGCAGTATTTT
NA | TRBJ2-7 | NA | TRBV5-6 | CASSPVGTTYEQYF | TGTGCCAGCAGCCCGGTTGGGACAACCTACGAGCAGTACTTC
NA | TRBJ2-7 | NA | TRBV7-8 | CASSLGRPPTHEQYF | TGTGCCAGCAGCTTAGGGCGACCACCCACCCACGAGCAGTACTTC
NA | TRBJ2-6 | NA | TRBV4-1 | CASSQETQVTSGANVLTF | TGCGCCAGCAGCCAAGAGACGCAGGTAACCTCTGGGGCCAACGTCCTGACTTTC
NA | TRBJ2-7 | TRBD1 | TRBV29-1 | CSVLPGQGAYEQYF | TGCAGCGTATTGCCGGGACAGGGGGCCTACGAGCAGTACTTC
NA | TRBJ2-3 | NA | TRBV6-5 | CASGDPRLAQYF | TGTGCCAGCGGGGATCCTAGGTTGGCGCAGTATTTT
once | TRBJ1-2 | TRBD1 | TRBV7-9 | CASSLGQGNYGYTF | TGTGCCAGCAGCCTTGGACAGGGCAACTATGGCTACACCTTC
NA | TRBJ1-6 | TRBD1 | TRBV29-1 | CSVLPGGNSPLHF | TGCAGCGTTCTTCCAGGGGGGAATTCACCCCTCCACTTT
once | TRBJ2-5 | NA | TRBV5-5 | CASSGAGLITETQYF | TGTGCCAGCAGCGGGGCGGGACTTATTACGGAGACCCAGTACTTC
NA | TRBJ1-2 | NA | TRBV30 | CAWSVLGGYTF | TGTGCCTGGAGTGTACTGGGAGGCTACACCTTC
NA | TRBJ1-5 | NA | TRBV5-1 | CASSSSTNQPQHF | TGCGCCAGCAGTTCCTCCACTAATCAGCCCCAGCATTTT
NA | TRBJ2-3 | TRBD2 | TRBV19 | CASRRTSGRRSTDTQYF | TGTGCCAGTAGACGGACTAGCGGGAGAAGAAGCACAGATACGCAGTATTTT
NA | TRBJ2-5 | NA | TRBV2 | CASAVLPGQETQYF | TGTGCCTCAGCGGTCCTTCCAGGCCAGGAGACCCAGTACTTC
NA | TRBJ2-2 | TRBD1 | TRBV3-1/TRBV3-2 | CASSLGQGNTGELFF | TGTGCCAGCAGCCTGGGACAGGGTAACACCGGGGAGCTGTTTTTT
NA | TRBJ1-1 | NA | TRBV4-2 | CASSQVADPRGPNTEAFF | TGTGCCAGCAGCCAAGTCGCGGATCCCAGGGGACCGAACACTGAAGCTTTCTTT
NA | TRBJ2-3 | TRBD2 | TRBV2 | CASLRLAVGTDTQYF | TGTGCCAGCTTGAGACTAGCGGTGGGCACAGATACGCAGTATTTT
NA | TRBJ1-4 | TRBD1 | TRBV6-6 | CASSLRRQGNEKLFF | TGTGCCAGCAGTCTCCGCCGACAGGGGAATGAAAAACTGTTTTTT
NA | TRBJ1-1 | NA | TRBV28 | CASRRAQTIRNTEAFF | TGTGCCAGCAGACGAGCCCAGACGATACGAAACACTGAAGCTTTCTTT
NA | TRBJ2-7 | TRBD2 | TRBV7-2 | CASSLVGGVEQYF | TGTGCCAGCAGCTTAGTTGGGGGGGTCGAGCAGTACTTC